The 8 T cell receptor beta chains presented below share a single source sample, sequenced in a study of CD8 T cells in Susac syndrome. RNA totalling roughly 0.5 to 1 ug underwent reverse transcription with random hexamers. TCRdb processed the immunoSEQ multiplex PCR reads anew with MiXCR; each CDR3 protein has one entry. The sample has about 180,000 distinct CDR3 sequences, 95% to 96% seen once. Sequencing input: CD4+ T cells from PBMCs. These receptors all come from a human donor with Susac syndrome.

The chain is built from TRBV12-5 and TRBJ1-1; D gene ambiguous. The CDR3 covers 11 residues. The germline V gene encodes CDR1 LGHNT and CDR2 FRNRAP. Trimming cost V 6 bases and J 4 bases, with 6 bases left between them. The CDR3 region is CASGVRTEAFF. The CDR3 bases are TGTGCTAGTGGAGTTCGCACTGAAGCTTTCTTT.

The chain has TRBV20-1 and TRBJ1-5, with D perhaps TRBD1 (5 bases). The CDR3 totals 14 residues. The ends were cut back, 3 bases at V and 8 bases at J, with 17 bases in the middle. Germline lookup yields CDR1 DFQATT and CDR2 SNEGSKA (reference sequence). In DNA, the CDR3 is TGCAGTGCTAGTCCCGGGACGGCCATCGAGCCCCAGCATTTT. Encoded protein: CSASPGTAIEPQHF.

This chain joins TRBV25-1 and TRBJ2-7; tentatively, D is TRBD1 (5 bases). Trimming removed 6 bases from V and 3 bases from J, with 21 bases in between. Germline values: CDR1 MGHDK, CDR2 SYGVNS. The CDR3 is made up of 16 amino acids. The CDR3 DNA is TGTGCCAGCAGCCTCCCAGGGCCCCGGATTTTCTACGAGCAGTACTTC. Its protein is CASSLPGPRIFYEQYF.

This clonotype was picked up one time. V usage is TRBV29-1 and J usage is TRBJ2-3; D is ambiguous. The CDR3 loop spans 12 amino acids. The germline V gene encodes CDR1 SQVTM and CDR2 ANQGSEA. The ends were cut back, 6 bases at V and 6 bases at J, with 13 bases in the middle. CDR3 in amino acids: CSVIPRRDTQYF. CDR3 in DNA: TGCAGCGTGATCCCCAGGCGCGATACGCAGTATTTT.

V usage is TRBV6-5 and J usage is TRBJ1-2, with 7 positions matching TRBD1. This CDR3 spans 15 amino acids. Trimming at V came to 7 bases and at J to 4 bases, leaving 12 bases not matched to a gene. The germline CDR1 and CDR2 sequences are MNHEY and SVGAGI. CDR3 loop: CASTHTGSGGYGYTF. DNA for the CDR3: TGTGCCAGCACCCACACCGGCTCAGGGGGCTATGGCTACACCTTC.

V and J are TRBV12-3 or TRBV12-4 and TRBJ2-5; 8 bases map to TRBD1. CDR3 length: 15 amino acids. The trim removed 1 base at V and 4 bases at J, leaving 5 bases unmatched. CDR3 region: CASSLGRGRAETQYF. The CDR3 region has the DNA TGTGCCAGCAGTTTAGGCAGGGGGCGCGCAGAGACCCAGTACTTC.

The chain recombines TRBV6-6 with TRBJ2-7; 15 nucleotides line up with TRBD2. CDR1 and CDR2 (germline): MNHNY, SVGAGI (reference sequence). J was trimmed by 6 bases and V by 7 bases; bases with no gene match: 4. There are 14 residues in the CDR3. The CDR3 DNA sequence: TGTGCCAGCAAATCGGGACTAGCGGGAGGCGAGCAGTACTTC. This codes for CASKSGLAGGEQYF.

This clonotype was seen a few times. The J gene is TRBJ1-1, the V gene TRBV12-3 or TRBV12-4; a possible D gene is TRBD1 (5 bases). Trimming shortened V by 5 bases and J by 2 bases, and 9 bases separated the two germline ends. CDR3 length equals 13 residues. CDR3 region: CASSLTVNTEAFF. The CDR3 nucleotides are TGTGCCAGCAGTCTGACAGTTAACACTGAAGCTTTCTTT.